A single sample gave rise to the 29 T cell receptor beta chains below, sequenced in a study of T cell repertoires in cytomegalovirus infection. TCRdb redid the calling of the reads with MiXCR, one entry per CDR3 protein. Of some 400,000 distinct CDR3 sequences listed, approximately 33% are singletons. Sequencing input: PBMCs. These receptors originate from a human donor in good health (CMV status not recorded). Some clones in this sample may be carry-over from other donors' samples.

This clonotype was counted a few times. The rearrangement uses TRBV6-2 or TRBV6-3 and TRBJ2-2, with 9 bases identical to TRBD2. CDR1 is MNHEY and CDR2 is SVGEGT in the germline V gene. The CDR3 spans 14 residues. The V segment lost 5 bases and the J segment 5 bases; nucleotides outside the gene matches: 3. The CDR3 loop is CASSGGGATGELFF. The CDR3 DNA sequence: TGTGCCAGCAGTGGCGGGGGGGCGACCGGGGAGCTGTTTTTT.

The chain has TRBV7-9 and TRBJ2-1; no clear D gene. Germline V gives CDR1 SEHNR, CDR2 FQNEAQ (reference sequence). CDR3 length: 16 residues. V was cut by 5 bases and J by 0 bases, with 14 bases left in between. The CDR3 spells CASSPAVQSSYNEQFF. The CDR3 DNA is TGTGCCAGCAGCCCCGCGGTCCAAAGCTCCTACAATGAGCAGTTCTTC. Full variable domain (rest looked up from reference TRBV7-9 and TRBJ2-1): DTGVSQNPRHKITKRGQNVTFRCDPISEHNRLYWYRQTLGQGPEFLTYFQNEAQLEKSRLLSDRFSAERPKGSFSTLEIQRTEQGDSAMYLCASSPAVQSSYNEQFFGPGTRLTVL.

Many counts were recorded for this clonotype. The chain has TRBV12-3 or TRBV12-4 and TRBJ1-3; no definite D call. The CDR3 is 17 residues long. Trimming pared 5 bases from V and 0 bases from J, leaving 17 bases between. Written as DNA, the CDR3 is TGTGCCAGCAGTCCCTACGTCGGCCGGAGCTCTGGAAACACCATATATTTT. Protein: CASSPYVGRSSGNTIYF.

This clonotype was observed a few times. The gene calls are TRBV6-5 and TRBJ2-7; the D gene is possibly TRBD2 (5 bases). There are 13 residues in the CDR3. Germline CDR1 reads MNHEY; CDR2 reads SVGAGI. Between the trimmed V and J ends, which lost 5 bases and 2 bases, there was a span of 10 bases. The CDR3 DNA reads TGTGCCAGCAGTCCGGGAATTACCTACGAGCAGTACTTC. Amino acids: CASSPGITYEQYF.

Regarding this clonotype: The junction does not match germline at one end; this may be a read error. The genes are TRBV6-5 and TRBJ2-7, with D maybe TRBD2 (6 bases). CDR1 MNHEY and CDR2 SVGAGI come from the germline V gene. This CDR3 contains 13 residues. In DNA form, the CDR3 reads TGTTCCAGCAGTTTCCCGGGGGACTACGAGCAGTACTTC. Its protein product is CSSSFPGDYEQYF.

In its sample, this clonotype was seen a few times. The chain carries TRBV19 and TRBJ2-3; no firm D call. Looked up from germline, CDR1 is LNHDA and CDR2 is SQIVND (reference sequence). Trimming removed 10 bases at V and 1 base at J, with 18 bases between. The CDR3 sequence is 15 residues long. CDR3 DNA: TGTGCCACCACCCCCCGTGGCCATGGCACAGATACGCAGTATTTT. Protein sequence: CATTPRGHGTDTQYF. Combining the CDR3 with reference TRBV19 and TRBJ2-3 gives the whole variable domain DGGITQSPKYLFRKEGQNVTLSCEQNLNHDAMYWYRQDPGQGLRLIYYSQIVNDFQKGDIAEGYSVSREKKESFPLTVTSAQKNPTAFYLCATTPRGHGTDTQYFGPGTRLTVL.

This clonotype was counted once. Mismatch with germline at one junction end may stem from a read error. V gene TRBV6-8 combines with J gene TRBJ2-7; maybe TRBD2 (5 bases). CDR3 length: 16 amino acids. From germline, CDR1 is MNHGY and CDR2 SAAAGT. CDR3 protein: CARSYGGPGEPYEQYF. In DNA form, the CDR3 reads TGTGCCCGCAGTTACGGCGGGCCAGGTGAACCCTACGAGCAGTACTTC.

The chain carries TRBV7-2 and TRBJ2-5; 9 bases align to TRBD2. The CDR3 covers 16 residues. CDR1 SGHTA and CDR2 FQGNSA come from the germline V gene. The ends lost 1 base at V and 5 bases at J; junction bases unmatched: 8. The CDR3 DNA follows: TGTGCCAGCAGCTTAGGACTGCGGGGGGGGACGGAGACCCAGTACTTC. Translating gives CASSLGLRGGTETQYF.

This clonotype appeared a single time. This chain uses TRBV6-8 with TRBJ2-5; 9 positions match TRBD2. Germline CDR1 and CDR2: MNHGY and SAAAGT. There are 15 residues in the CDR3. V shed 2 bases and J 8 bases; nucleotides not matched to a gene: 9. The CDR3 here is CASSYTLAGSLTQYF. CDR3 bases: TGTGCCAGCAGTTACACGCTAGCGGGGTCCCTAACCCAGTACTTC.

The rearrangement joins TRBV14 to TRBJ2-3; D is ambiguous. This CDR3 is built from 13 residues. Trimming took 0 bases from V and 2 from J, leaving 3 bases between them. Germline loops: CDR1 SGHDN, CDR2 FVKESK. CDR3 DNA: TGTGCCAGCAGCCAAGATCTCACAGATACGCAGTATTTT. Protein: CASSQDLTDTQYF.

V usage is TRBV7-6 and J usage is TRBJ2-3; 8 bases map to TRBD2. The CDR3 runs to 14 residues. V shed 3 bases and J 7 bases; nucleotides not matched to a gene: 6. Germline V gene lookup returns CDR1 SGHVS and CDR2 FNYEAQ. This chain's CDR3 is CASSFGGGKNTQYF. CDR3 coding DNA: TGTGCCAGCAGCTTTGGCGGGGGGAAAAATACGCAGTATTTT.

This clonotype was seen a handful of times. The chain employs TRBV7-8 and TRBJ2-5; D perhaps matches TRBD2 (5 bases). The CDR3 is 14 residues long. Germline-derived CDR1 and CDR2 are SGHVS and FQNEAQ. V lost 5 bases to trimming and J lost 3 bases, with 13 bases between them. CDR3 region: CASSLRGWKETQYF. In DNA form, the CDR3 reads TGTGCCAGCAGCCTCCGGGGTTGGAAAGAGACCCAGTACTTC.

The chain combines TRBV7-6 with TRBJ2-7; TRBD1 matches at 7 bases. The CDR3 consists of 16 residues. J gave up 4 bases and V 0 bases, and 9 bases lay outside the gene matches. The germline gives CDR1 SGHVS, CDR2 FNYEAQ. The CDR3 DNA is TGTGCCAGCAGCTTAGCGCAGGGACAGACCCCTTACGAGCAGTACTTC. Translation gives CASSLAQGQTPYEQYF.

J is TRBJ2-7 and V is TRBV11-1, with 13 bases aligning to TRBD2. The trim removed 3 bases at V and 3 bases at J, leaving 8 bases unmatched. In germline, CDR1 is SGHAT, CDR2 FQDESV (reference sequence). The length of the CDR3 is 17 residues. CDR3 coding DNA: TGTGCCAGCAGCTTCCACGGACTAGCGGGGGCACTCTACGAGCAGTACTTC. This gives the protein CASSFHGLAGALYEQYF.

The chain uses TRBV4-2 and TRBJ2-2; the D gene is possibly TRBD1 (6 bases). Trimming took off 0 bases at V and 7 bases at J, with 12 bases between the two ends. CDR3 length: 15 residues. Looked up from germline, CDR1 is LGHNA and CDR2 is YNFKEQ. The CDR3 DNA is TGTGCCAGCAGCCAAGAATCCACAGGGCTCGGGGAGCTGTTTTTT. This translates into CASSQESTGLGELFF.

V gene TRBV12-3 or TRBV12-4 combines with J gene TRBJ2-3; D gene uncertain. V was pared by 1 base and J by 9 bases, with 17 bases between. The CDR3 runs to 15 residues. The CDR3 region is CASSLGDLPRATQYF. The CDR3 DNA follows: TGTGCCAGCAGTTTAGGAGACCTTCCACGGGCGACGCAGTATTTT.

This clonotype was observed a handful of times. At one end the junction does not follow the germline gene, possibly because of a read error. V usage is TRBV5-3 and J usage is TRBJ2-5; tentatively, D is TRBD2 (6 bases). TRBV5-3 qualifies as an ORF whose function is uncertain. The CDR3 is made up of 16 amino acids. The CDR3: CASSLAVAGRTETQYF. The CDR3 DNA reads as TGTGCCAGCAGCTTGGCCGTGGCAGGGAGGACGGAGACCCAGTACTTC.

The chain is built from TRBV4-1 and TRBJ2-1, with D unclear. CDR1 and CDR2 (germline): MGHRA, YSYEKL. The V end lost 0 bases, the J end lost 2 bases, and 14 bases lay between the germline ends. The CDR3 sequence is 17 residues long. CDR3: CASSQDHGPGPYNEQFF. The CDR3, as DNA: TGCGCCAGCAGCCAAGATCACGGGCCAGGCCCCTACAATGAGCAGTTCTTC.

This clonotype was detected only a few times. The V and J genes are TRBV12-5 and TRBJ2-1; D gene ambiguous. Germline CDR1 reads LGHNT; CDR2 reads FRNRAP. The germline V and J ends were trimmed by 1 base and 9 bases, with 13 bases remaining between them. The CDR3 is 14 amino acids. The CDR3 DNA reads TGTGCTAGTGGTTTGGAGGGCCCCATCGGTGAGCAGTTCTTC. The encoded protein is CASGLEGPIGEQFF.

J is TRBJ1-4 and V is TRBV12-3 or TRBV12-4, with D perhaps matching TRBD1 (5 bases). The CDR3 has 17 amino acids. The V end was cut by 3 bases, the J end by 7 bases, with 21 bases between. The CDR3 sequence is CASSFVGLGSDGEKLFF. CDR3 nucleotides: TGTGCCAGCAGTTTCGTGGGGCTGGGGAGCGACGGTGAAAAACTGTTTTTT.

In this sample, this clonotype turned up a few times. The V call is TRBV7-9, the J call TRBJ2-5; D might be TRBD2 (6 bases). V was shortened by 5 bases and J by 2 bases, with 15 bases between the two germline ends. Germline V lookup: CDR1 SEHNR, CDR2 FQNEAQ (reference sequence). The CDR3 covers 15 residues. This CDR3 is CASSNAWDLQETQYF. CDR3 nucleotides: TGTGCCAGCAGCAACGCTTGGGACTTACAAGAGACCCAGTACTTC.

The rearrangement links TRBV4-1 to TRBJ1-5; D may be TRBD1 (5 bases). Germline values: CDR1 MGHRA, CDR2 YSYEKL. Trimming left V 6 bases short and J 0 bases short, with 12 bases between. The CDR3 extends over 15 amino acids. The DNA of the CDR3 is TGCGCCAGCAGTCGAGGACATAATAGCAATCAGCCCCAGCATTTT. It specifies CASSRGHNSNQPQHF.

The rearrangement uses TRBV2 and TRBJ2-1; 9 bases are shared with TRBD2. J lost 0 bases, V lost 3 bases, and 12 bases had no gene match. This CDR3 contains 19 residues. CDR1 is SNHLY and CDR2 is FYNNEI in the germline V gene. CDR3 loop: CASSDMVAGASSSYNEQFF. The DNA of the CDR3 is TGTGCCAGCAGTGATATGGTAGCGGGGGCCTCAAGCTCCTACAATGAGCAGTTCTTC.

This clonotype has ten or more counts. The J gene is TRBJ1-2, the V gene TRBV7-2, with 7 bases aligning to TRBD1. Germline V gene lookup returns CDR1 SGHTA and CDR2 FQGNSA. This CDR3 contains 14 residues. V shed 1 base and J 6 bases; nucleotides not matched to a gene: 5. CDR3 DNA sequence: TGTGCCAGCAGCTTAGGTCGGACAGGAGATGGCTACACCTTC. Translating gives CASSLGRTGDGYTF.

This clonotype was seen more than once but under ten times. This chain joins TRBV6-6 and TRBJ1-4; tentatively, D is TRBD1 (5 bases). The CDR3 runs to 15 residues. Trimming removed 4 bases at V and 2 bases at J, with 11 bases between. Germline CDR1 is MNHNY and CDR2 is SVGAGI (reference sequence). Here the CDR3 DNA reads TGTGCCAGCAGTTCCCAGGGAAAGACTAATGAAAAACTGTTTTTT. Translated, it gives CASSSQGKTNEKLFF.

The chain carries TRBV10-3 and TRBJ2-1, with 12 bases identical to TRBD2. Germline V gene sequence: CDR1 ENHRY, CDR2 SYGVKD. The CDR3 is made up of 16 amino acids. Trimming at V came to 4 bases and at J to 8 bases, leaving 9 bases not matched to a gene. This CDR3 reads CAISVTPSGGADEQFF. The CDR3, as DNA: TGTGCCATCAGTGTGACCCCTAGCGGGGGGGCCGATGAGCAGTTCTTC.

This clonotype has just a few counts. This sequence joins TRBV24-1 and TRBJ1-2; D gene ambiguous. Germline V CDR1 and CDR2: KGHDR, SFDVKD. The CDR3 length is 13 residues. The ends were cut back, 1 base at V and 5 bases at J, with 7 bases in the middle. The CDR3 nucleotides are TGTGCCACCAGTGATTTAACGGCTTATGGCTACACCTTC. This translates into CATSDLTAYGYTF.

This chain joins TRBV2 and TRBJ1-4; no reliable D call. CDR3 length equals 14 residues. Per the germline V gene, CDR1 is SNHLY and CDR2 is FYNNEI. V was clipped by 1 base and J by 7 bases, with 10 bases between them. The chain's CDR3 is CASSEVQAGEKLFF. The CDR3, as DNA: TGTGCCAGCAGTGAAGTTCAGGCTGGTGAAAAACTGTTTTTT.

Details on this clonotype: Because the CDR3's place on the DNA is in doubt, the DNA is left out and the CDR3 is given as listed by TCRdb. The gene calls are TRBV7-2 and TRBJ1-5; TRBD1, the D gene given by the table, was not confirmed from the DNA. Both ends counted, the CDR3 spans 16 residues. In germline, CDR1 is SGHTA, CDR2 FQGNSA. CDR3 amino acids: CASSPQVGRGNQPQQF.